This T cell receptor (beta chain) comes out of a study of Tregs in tolerant kidney transplant recipients. Study-level findings and limits: No direct test of biological reproducibility was done here.

As concerns this clone: Its antigen is undetermined. One end of the junction does not line up with germline, which may come from a read error.

The repertoire was sequenced with immunoSEQ multiplex PCR; TCRdb's copy has only in-frame clones and lacks some. The profile shows about 14,000 clones, approximately 94% of them singletons. In germline, CDR1 is LGHNA, CDR2 YNFKEQ. This CDR3 region has 15 residues. This clonotype originated in a human donor in good health. The chain has TRBV4-2 and TRBJ2-1, with TRBD2 matching 7 bases. What was sequenced was CD8+ T cells from blood. The CDR3 here is CASSRPGTTYQFWVF. The CDR3 DNA sequence: TGTGCCAGCAGCCGCCCCGGGACTACTTACCAATTTTGGGTCTTC.